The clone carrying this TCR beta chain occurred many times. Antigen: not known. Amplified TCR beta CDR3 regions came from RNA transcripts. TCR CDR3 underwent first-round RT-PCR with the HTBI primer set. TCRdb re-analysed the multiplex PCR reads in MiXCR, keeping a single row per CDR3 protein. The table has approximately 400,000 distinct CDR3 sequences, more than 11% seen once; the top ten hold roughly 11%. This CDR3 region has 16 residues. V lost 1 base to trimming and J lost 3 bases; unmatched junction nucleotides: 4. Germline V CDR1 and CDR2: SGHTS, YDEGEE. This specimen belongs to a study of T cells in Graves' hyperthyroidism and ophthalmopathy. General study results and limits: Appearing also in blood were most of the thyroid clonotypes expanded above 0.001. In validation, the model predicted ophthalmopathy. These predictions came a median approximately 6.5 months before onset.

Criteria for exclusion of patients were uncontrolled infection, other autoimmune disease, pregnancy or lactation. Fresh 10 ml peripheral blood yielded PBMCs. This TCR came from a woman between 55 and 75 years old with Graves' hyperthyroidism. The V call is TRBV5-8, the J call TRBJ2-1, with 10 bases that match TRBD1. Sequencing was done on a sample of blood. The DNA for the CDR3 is TGTGCCAGCAGCTTGCGTCGGACAGGGGGCTACAATGAGCAGTTCTTC. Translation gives CASSLRRTGGYNEQFF.